Below, 19 T cell receptor beta chains from the same sample are listed, as sequenced in a study of blood T cells in healthy people across ages. Combining a sample-barcoded 5' primer with a J-beta primer mix, a second PCR ran for roughly 7 to 12 cycles. In TCRdb, the 5' RACE reads were re-called with MiXCR into one record per CDR3 protein. The sample lists approximately 830,000 distinct CDR3 sequences, approximately 65% seen once, with 25% to 35% in the top ten. Material for sequencing was blood. The receptor source for this set is a young man in good health.

In the case of this clonotype: Compared with germline, one end of the junction differs, possibly owing to a read error. The gene calls are TRBV10-3 and TRBJ2-7; TRBD2 might be the D (6 bases). The CDR3 is 14 residues long. The germline CDR1 and CDR2 sequences are ENHRY and SYGVKD. CDR3 sequence reads: CAISGGGAAYEQYF. CDR3 nucleotide sequence: TGTGCCATTAGTGGTGGCGGGGCCGCCTACGAGCAGTACTTC.

The V gene is TRBV28, the J gene TRBJ2-7; D unresolved. The CDR3 extends over 12 amino acids. CDR1 is MDHEN, CDR2 SYDVKM, per germline. The V and J ends lost 3 bases and 3 bases respectively, with 6 bases between them. The CDR3 coding sequence is TGTGCCAGCAGTTTGTGGAACTACGAGCAGTACTTC. Its translation is CASSLWNYEQYF.

The chain combines TRBV5-1 with TRBJ2-4, with TRBD1 matching over 10 bases. Germline CDR1 is SGHRS and CDR2 is YFSETQ. J lost 13 bases, V lost 4 bases, and 8 bases had no gene match. The CDR3 extends over 13 amino acids. The CDR3 sequence is CASSGDRGEEQYF. CDR3 DNA sequence: TGCGCCAGCAGCGGGGACAGGGGAGAGGAGCAGTACTTC. The complete variable domain, with remaining parts taken from reference TRBV5-1 and TRBJ2-4, reads KAGVTQTPRYLIKTRGQQVTLSCSPISGHRSVSWYQQTPGQGLQFLFEYFSETQRNKGNFPGRFSGRQFSNSRSEMNVSTLELGDSALYLCASSGDRGEEQYFGAGTRLSVL.

The chain joins TRBV3-1 to TRBJ1-4; D unclear. Germline CDR1 and CDR2: LGHDT and YNNKEL (reference sequence). The V end lost 3 bases, the J end lost 8 bases, and 13 bases lay between the germline ends. The CDR3 extends over 14 amino acids. The CDR3 sequence is CASSQDGREEKLFF. The CDR3 nucleotides are TGTGCCAGCAGCCAGGACGGTCGAGAAGAAAAACTGTTTTTT.

The chain links TRBV6-6 to TRBJ2-5; D tentatively reads TRBD1 or TRBD2 (5 bases each). V was pared by 1 base and J by 1 base, with 7 bases between. CDR3 size: 14 residues. Germline loops: CDR1 MNHNY, CDR2 SVGAGI (reference sequence). CDR3 amino acids: CASSYWGTQETQYF. The CDR3 DNA reads TGTGCCAGCAGTTACTGGGGGACCCAAGAGACCCAGTACTTC.

The chain has TRBV5-1 and TRBJ2-3, with 8 bases aligning to TRBD1. V was pared by 3 bases and J by 2 bases, with 11 bases of the junction left unmatched. The CDR3 extends over 17 amino acids. CDR1 and CDR2 (germline): SGHRS, YFSETQ. The chain's CDR3 is CASSSRQGRTLTDTQYF. DNA for the CDR3: TGCGCCAGCAGCTCACGACAGGGGCGAACTCTCACAGATACGCAGTATTTT.

This clonotype was counted a single time. The V and J genes are TRBV6-5 and TRBJ2-5, with D possibly matching TRBD1 (7 bases). This CDR3 has 15 residues. Per the germline V gene, CDR1 is MNHEY and CDR2 is SVGAGI. Trimming cost V 2 bases and J 2 bases, with 12 bases left between them. The CDR3 loop is CASSYGRDRQETQYF. In DNA form, the CDR3 reads TGTGCCAGCAGTTACGGGCGGGACAGACAAGAGACCCAGTACTTC.

This clonotype turned up a few times. This sequence joins TRBV20-1 and TRBJ2-3; 12 bases map to TRBD2. Trimming took 5 bases from V and 2 from J; bases not matched to a gene: 2. From germline, CDR1 is DFQATT and CDR2 SNEGSKA (reference sequence). The CDR3 covers 14 residues. CDR3 sequence reads: CSAGLAGNTDTQYF. Written as DNA, the CDR3 is TGCAGTGCTGGACTAGCGGGGAACACAGATACGCAGTATTTT.

This clonotype turned up a few times. The rearrangement links TRBV20-1 to TRBJ2-7; D perhaps matches TRBD1 (6 bases). CDR1 is DFQATT, CDR2 SNEGSKA, per germline (reference sequence). Trimming took 2 bases from V and 0 from J, leaving 20 bases between them. The CDR3 has 17 residues. The DNA of the CDR3 is TGCAGTGCTAGACCCACGGCAGGGGCAGCGAGCTCCTACGAGCAGTACTTC. Its translation: CSARPTAGAASSYEQYF.

In its sample, this clonotype was seen once. The J gene is TRBJ2-1, the V gene TRBV4-3, with D perhaps matching TRBD2 (6 bases). In germline, CDR1 is LGHNA, CDR2 YSLEER. The CDR3 contains 15 residues. V was pared by 1 base and J by 6 bases, with 13 bases between. The CDR3 bases are TGCGCCAGCAGCCAAGTCTTTTCACTAGCCAATGAGCAGTTCTTC. Encoded protein: CASSQVFSLANEQFF.

This clonotype was observed once. The chain couples TRBV3-1 to TRBJ2-7; D tentatively fits TRBD1 or TRBD2 (5 bases each). Germline loops: CDR1 LGHDT, CDR2 YNNKEL (reference sequence). V dropped 2 bases and J dropped 6 bases, with 17 bases sitting between them. The CDR3 consists of 15 residues. CDR3 in DNA: TGTGCCAGCAGCCAATTCGCTGGGGGTAACCTCGAGCAGTACTTC. Its translation is CASSQFAGGNLEQYF.

The rearrangement joins TRBV7-3 to TRBJ2-1; the match to TRBD2 covers 7 bases. With 4 bases clipped from V and 4 bases from J, the junction kept 4 bases outside the gene matches. The CDR3 length is 14 residues. Per the germline V gene, CDR1 is SGHTA and CDR2 is FQGTGA. The CDR3: CASSYSGKYNEQFF. For the CDR3, the DNA is TGTGCCAGCAGCTACAGCGGGAAATACAATGAGCAGTTCTTC.

V is TRBV12-3 or TRBV12-4 and J is TRBJ2-5; D perhaps matches TRBD2 (6 bases). Trimming took 4 bases from V and 4 from J, leaving 13 bases between them. This CDR3 region has 14 residues. CDR3 sequence: CASSSVGGGETQYF. DNA of the CDR3: TGTGCCAGCAGTTCCGTGGGAGGCGGAGAGACCCAGTACTTC.

The chain employs TRBV20-1 and TRBJ2-1; D assignment may be TRBD1 or TRBD2 (5 bases each). Trimming pared 4 bases from V and 2 bases from J, leaving 12 bases between. The CDR3 is 14 amino acids. Germline V lookup: CDR1 DFQATT, CDR2 SNEGSKA (reference sequence). Here the CDR3 reads CSANGTCPYNEQFF. The CDR3 region has the DNA TGCAGTGCTAATGGGACCTGTCCCTACAATGAGCAGTTCTTC.

The rearrangement links TRBV29-1 to TRBJ1-1; 8 bases agree with TRBD1. Germline trimming cut 6 bases from V and 1 base from J; bases unmatched to any gene: 7. This CDR3 contains 14 residues. Per germline, CDR1 SQVTM and CDR2 ANQGSEA. The CDR3 loop is CSVTFQGANTEAFF. The CDR3, as DNA: TGCAGCGTGACATTTCAGGGGGCGAACACTGAAGCTTTCTTT.

This clonotype is a singleton in its sample. The chain employs TRBV10-3 and TRBJ2-5; D may be TRBD1 (5 bases). The J call is in doubt because the DNA end fits TRBJ2-7 better. This CDR3 is built from 13 residues. Germline loops: CDR1 ENHRY, CDR2 SYGVKD. The CDR3 bases are TGTGCCACCCTGGACACAGACTCCTACGAGCAGTACTTC. This sequence encodes CATLDTDSYEQYF.

The rearrangement links TRBV27 to TRBJ2-3; D is possibly TRBD2 (5 bases). Trimming removed 7 bases from V and 5 bases from J, with 7 bases in between. The germline V gene encodes CDR1 MNHEY and CDR2 SMNVEV (reference sequence). The CDR3 runs to 11 residues. CDR3 nucleotide sequence: TGTGCCAGCACCCGGGGAGATACGCAGTATTTT. It is translated as CASTRGDTQYF.

This clonotype was found a few times. The rearrangement uses TRBV29-1 and TRBJ1-5, with no clear D. There are 13 residues in the CDR3. CDR1 and CDR2 (germline): SQVTM, ANQGSEA. Deletions cut 8 bases from V and 5 bases from J, with 16 bases between. The CDR3 protein is CSTRLSADQPQHF. CDR3 DNA: TGCAGCACCCGGTTGTCAGCAGATCAGCCCCAGCATTTT.

This clonotype has only a few counts. The rearrangement joins TRBV4-2 to TRBJ1-6; D is perhaps TRBD1 (6 bases). Germline CDR1 reads LGHNA; CDR2 reads YNFKEQ. This CDR3 is built from 16 residues. V lost 0 bases and J lost 7, with 13 bases in between. The CDR3 region has the DNA TGTGCCAGCAGCCAAGATTACGGACAGTCGAATTCACCCCTCCACTTT. The encoded protein is CASSQDYGQSNSPLHF.